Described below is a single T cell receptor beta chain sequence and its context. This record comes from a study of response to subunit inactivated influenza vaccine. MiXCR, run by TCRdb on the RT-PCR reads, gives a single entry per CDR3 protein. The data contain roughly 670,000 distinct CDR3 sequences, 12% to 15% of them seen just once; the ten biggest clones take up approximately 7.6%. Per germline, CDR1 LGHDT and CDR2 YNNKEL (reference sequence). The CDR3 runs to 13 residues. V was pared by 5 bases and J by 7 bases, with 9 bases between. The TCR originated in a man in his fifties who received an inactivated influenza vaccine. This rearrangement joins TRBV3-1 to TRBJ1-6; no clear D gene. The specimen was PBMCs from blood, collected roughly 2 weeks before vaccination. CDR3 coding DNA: TGTGCCAGCAGCGCGGGCAGGAATTCACCCCTCCACTTT. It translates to CASSAGRNSPLHF.